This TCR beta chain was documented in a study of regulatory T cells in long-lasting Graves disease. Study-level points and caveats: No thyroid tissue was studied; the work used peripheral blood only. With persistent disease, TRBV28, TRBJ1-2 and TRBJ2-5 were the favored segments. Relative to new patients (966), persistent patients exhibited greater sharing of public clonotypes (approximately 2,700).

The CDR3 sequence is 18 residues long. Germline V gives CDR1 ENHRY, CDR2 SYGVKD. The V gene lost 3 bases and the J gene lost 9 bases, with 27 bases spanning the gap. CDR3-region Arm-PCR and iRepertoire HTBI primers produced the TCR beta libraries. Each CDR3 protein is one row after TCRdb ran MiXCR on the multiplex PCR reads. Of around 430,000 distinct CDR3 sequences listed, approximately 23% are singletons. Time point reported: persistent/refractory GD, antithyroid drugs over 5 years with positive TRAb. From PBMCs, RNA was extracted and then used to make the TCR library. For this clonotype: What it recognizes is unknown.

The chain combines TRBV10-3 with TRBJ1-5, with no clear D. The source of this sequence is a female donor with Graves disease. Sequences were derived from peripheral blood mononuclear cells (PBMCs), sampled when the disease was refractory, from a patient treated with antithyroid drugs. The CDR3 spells CAISDRLQGLTSLPPQHF. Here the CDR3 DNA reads TGTGCCATCAGTGATCGCCTCCAAGGGTTGACGTCTCTCCCGCCCCAGCATTTT.